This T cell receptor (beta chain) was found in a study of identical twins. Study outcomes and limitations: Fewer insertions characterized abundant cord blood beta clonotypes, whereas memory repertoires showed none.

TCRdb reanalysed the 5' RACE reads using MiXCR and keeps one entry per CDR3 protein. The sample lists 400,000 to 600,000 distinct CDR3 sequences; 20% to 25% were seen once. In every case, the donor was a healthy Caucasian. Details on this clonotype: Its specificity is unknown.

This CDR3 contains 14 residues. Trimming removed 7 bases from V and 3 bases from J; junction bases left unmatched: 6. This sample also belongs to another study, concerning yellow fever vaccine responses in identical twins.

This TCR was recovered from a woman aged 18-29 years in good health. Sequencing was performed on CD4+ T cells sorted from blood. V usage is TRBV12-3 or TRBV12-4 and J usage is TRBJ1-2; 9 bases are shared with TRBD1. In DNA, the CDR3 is TGTGCCAGCACAAAGGGACAGGGAGACTATGGCTACACCTTC. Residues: CASTKGQGDYGYTF.